Below, 14 T cell receptor beta chains from the same sample are listed, as sequenced in a study of cytomegalovirus exposure and HLA in healthy donors (dated by TCRdb to 2016 to 2017). The library was built by means of the immunoSEQ multiplex PCR assay. Entries here come from immuneACCESS through TCRdb and include only in-frame sequences with V and J called. Some clones fail to appear in such tables; in the studies checked, an unresolved V gene covers under half of the shortfall, and the cause of the remainder is unknown. This sample has fewer than 75,000 clones in its table, and 85% to 95% of those were observed once. The ten largest make up approximately 3.4% of the sample. Sequences were obtained from PBMCs. The receptors were gathered from a man between 18 and 29 years old in good health and CMV-seronegative.

This chain links TRBV5-4 with TRBJ1-2; a weak D match, TRBD1 (5 bases). Trimming took 1 base from V and 1 from J, leaving 8 bases between them. The CDR3 is 14 residues long. In germline, CDR1 is SGHNT, CDR2 YYREEE (reference sequence). For the CDR3, the DNA is TGTGCCAGCAGCTTGCGGGGGGGTAACTATGGCTACACCTTC. It translates to CASSLRGGNYGYTF.

V usage is TRBV30 and J usage is TRBJ2-3, with TRBD2 matching 8 bases. Trimming at V came to 0 bases and at J to 2 bases, leaving 1 base not matched to a gene. CDR1 and CDR2 (germline): GTSNPN, SVGIG (reference sequence). This CDR3 region has 14 residues. CDR3 amino acids: CAWSVAGVTDTQYF. The CDR3 DNA reads as TGTGCCTGGAGTGTAGCGGGGGTCACAGATACGCAGTATTTT.

This rearrangement joins TRBV5-4 to TRBJ1-1, with 7 bases aligning to TRBD1. Trimming took 1 base from V and 6 from J; bases not matched to a gene: 3. CDR1 is SGHNT and CDR2 is YYREEE in the germline V gene (reference sequence). This CDR3 has 13 residues. CDR3 nucleotide sequence: TGTGCCAGCAGCTTGACAGGGGACGCTGAAGCTTTCTTT. Amino acids: CASSLTGDAEAFF. Full variable domain (remainder filled in from reference TRBV5-4 and TRBJ1-1): ETGVTQSPTHLIKTRGQQVTLRCSSQSGHNTVSWYQQALGQGPQFIFQYYREEENGRGNFPPRFSGLQFPNYSSELNVNALELDDSALYLCASSLTGDAEAFFGQGTRLTVV.

The chain couples TRBV5-5 to TRBJ1-4; 8 bases map to TRBD1. The V gene end was trimmed by 2 bases and the J gene end by 7 bases; junction bases not matched to a gene: 13. CDR3 length: 17 amino acids. Germline values: CDR1 SGHKS, CDR2 YYEKEE (reference sequence). The DNA of the CDR3 is TGTGCCAGCAGCTTAGATGTAACGGACAGGGTTAGTGAAAAACTGTTTTTT. Translated, it gives CASSLDVTDRVSEKLFF. The whole variable domain, remainder taken from reference TRBV5-5 and TRBJ1-4, is DAGVTQSPTHLIKTRGQQVTLRCSPISGHKSVSWYQQVLGQGPQFIFQYYEKEERGRGNFPDRFSARQFPNYSSELNVNALLLGDSALYLCASSLDVTDRVSEKLFFGSGTQLSVL.

The rearrangement joins TRBV28 to TRBJ1-5; 8 bases line up with TRBD1. Trimming at V came to 3 bases and at J to 7 bases, leaving 5 bases not matched to a gene. Germline CDR1 MDHEN, CDR2 SYDVKM. The CDR3 consists of 14 residues. CDR3 in DNA: TGTGCCAGCAGTTTGGGCACAGGGGGGCAGCCCCAGCATTTT. Residues: CASSLGTGGQPQHF.

The V gene is TRBV6-5, the J gene TRBJ1-5, with D possibly TRBD1 on 6 matching bases. The CDR3 is made up of 14 amino acids. Germline CDR1 MNHEY, CDR2 SVGAGI. Trimming removed 2 bases at V and 5 bases at J, with 10 bases between. The CDR3 DNA is TGTGCCAGCAGTTACCGGACAGAGGATCAGCCCCAGCATTTT. It specifies CASSYRTEDQPQHF.

This rearrangement joins TRBV6-5 to TRBJ1-1; D is ambiguous. Between the trimmed V and J ends, which lost 8 bases and 5 bases, there was a span of 15 bases. Per germline, CDR1 MNHEY and CDR2 SVGAGI. The length of the CDR3 is 13 residues. CDR3 sequence: CASARAGYTEAFF. The CDR3 DNA is TGTGCCAGCGCTAGGGCGGGATATACTGAAGCTTTCTTT.

This chain joins TRBV27 and TRBJ1-2; 10 positions agree with TRBD1. This CDR3 spans 14 amino acids. Germline CDR1 MNHEY, CDR2 SMNVEV (reference sequence). Unmatched junction bases numbered 7, after V lost 7 bases and J lost 5 bases. The CDR3 nucleotides are TGTGCCAGCATGGGGCGACAGGGGGCGTATGGCTACACCTTC. Its translation is CASMGRQGAYGYTF.

The CDR3 nucleotides are TGCGCCAGCAGCTTGGACAGGGCGAACACCGGGGAGCTGTTTTTT. Translated, it gives CASSLDRANTGELFF. J is TRBJ2-2 and V is TRBV5-1, with TRBD1 as a possible D gene (6 bases). This CDR3 spans 15 amino acids. The germline V gene encodes CDR1 SGHRS and CDR2 YFSETQ. Trimming removed 0 bases at V and 0 bases at J, with 6 bases between.

This clone was seen only once. V and J are TRBV11-2 and TRBJ1-1; D gene uncertain. The V end lost 1 base, the J end lost 3 bases, and 6 bases lay between the germline ends. This CDR3 has 13 residues. Germline-derived CDR1 and CDR2 are SGHAT and FQNNGV. In DNA, the CDR3 is TGTGCCAGCAGCTTAGGCGCGGACACTGAAGCTTTCTTT. This codes for CASSLGADTEAFF.

This chain uses TRBV9 with TRBJ1-5; D might be TRBD1 (5 bases). V lost 0 bases and J 8 bases, leaving 9 bases between the germline ends. Per germline, CDR1 SGDLS and CDR2 YYNGEE. This CDR3 spans 13 amino acids. The CDR3 loop is CASSVATGEPQHF. In DNA, the CDR3 is TGTGCCAGCAGCGTAGCTACGGGGGAGCCCCAGCATTTT.

This chain joins TRBV29-1 and TRBJ2-7, with TRBD1 as a possible D gene (5 bases). Trimming removed 4 bases from V and 3 bases from J, with 13 bases in between. The CDR3 has 13 residues. Germline CDR1 and CDR2: SQVTM and ANQGSEA. CDR3 sequence: CSVAGPEVYEQYF. In DNA, the CDR3 is TGCAGCGTTGCAGGGCCTGAGGTCTACGAGCAGTACTTC.

This clone was counted a single time. V and J are TRBV10-3 and TRBJ1-2; D is possibly TRBD1 (6 bases). Between the trimmed V and J ends, which lost 5 bases and 3 bases, there was a span of 10 bases. This CDR3 spans 13 amino acids. Per the germline V gene, CDR1 is ENHRY and CDR2 is SYGVKD. The DNA of the CDR3 is TGTGCCATCAGTCCGGACAGCGACTATGGCTACACCTTC. It yields the protein CAISPDSDYGYTF.

V gene TRBV29-1 combines with J gene TRBJ2-7; D possibly corresponds to TRBD1 (6 bases). CDR1 and CDR2 (germline): SQVTM, ANQGSEA. V lost 5 bases and J lost 4, with 12 bases in between. The CDR3 sequence is 12 residues long. CDR3 sequence (DNA): TGCAGCGTTCTTGGGACACTATACGAGCAGTACTTC. Encoded protein: CSVLGTLYEQYF.